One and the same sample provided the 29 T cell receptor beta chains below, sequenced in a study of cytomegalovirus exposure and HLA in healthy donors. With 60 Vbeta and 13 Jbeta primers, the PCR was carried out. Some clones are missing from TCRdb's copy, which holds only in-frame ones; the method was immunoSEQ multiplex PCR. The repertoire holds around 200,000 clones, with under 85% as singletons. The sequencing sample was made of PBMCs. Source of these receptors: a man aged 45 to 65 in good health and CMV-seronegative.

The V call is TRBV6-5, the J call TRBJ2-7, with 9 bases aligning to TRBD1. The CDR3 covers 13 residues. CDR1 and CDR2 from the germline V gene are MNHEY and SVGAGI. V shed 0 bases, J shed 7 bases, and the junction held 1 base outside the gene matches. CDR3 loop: CASSYSTGGEQYF. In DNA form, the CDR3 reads TGTGCCAGCAGTTACTCGACAGGGGGGGAGCAGTACTTC.

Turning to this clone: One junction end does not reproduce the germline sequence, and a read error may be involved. The CDR3 protein is CSSSLAGQGRNQPQHF. The CDR3 DNA reads as TGTTCCAGCAGCTTAGCAGGGCAGGGGCGAAATCAGCCCCAGCATTTT. The chain recombines TRBV7-9 with TRBJ1-5; perhaps TRBD1 as D (6 bases). The CDR3 is 16 residues long. Germline V CDR1 and CDR2: SEHNR, FQNEAQ (reference sequence).

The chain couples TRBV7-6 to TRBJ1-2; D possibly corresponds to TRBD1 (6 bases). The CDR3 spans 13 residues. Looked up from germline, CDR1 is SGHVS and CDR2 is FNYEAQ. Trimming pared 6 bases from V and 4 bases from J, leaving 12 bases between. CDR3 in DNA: TGTGCCAGCAGTCGGGGGGGCAGCTATGGCTACACCTTC. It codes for CASSRGGSYGYTF.

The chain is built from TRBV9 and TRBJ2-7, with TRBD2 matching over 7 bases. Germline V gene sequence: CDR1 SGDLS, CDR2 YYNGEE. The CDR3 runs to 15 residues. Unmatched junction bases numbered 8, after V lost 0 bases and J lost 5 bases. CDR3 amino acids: CASSVEWGREDEQYF. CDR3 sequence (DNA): TGTGCCAGCAGCGTAGAGTGGGGGAGGGAGGACGAGCAGTACTTC. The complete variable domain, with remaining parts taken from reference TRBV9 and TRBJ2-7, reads DSGVTQTPKHLITATGQRVTLRCSPRSGDLSVYWYQQSLDQGLQFLIQYYNGEERAKGNILERFSAQQFPDLHSELNLSSLELGDSALYFCASSVEWGREDEQYFGPGTRLTVT.

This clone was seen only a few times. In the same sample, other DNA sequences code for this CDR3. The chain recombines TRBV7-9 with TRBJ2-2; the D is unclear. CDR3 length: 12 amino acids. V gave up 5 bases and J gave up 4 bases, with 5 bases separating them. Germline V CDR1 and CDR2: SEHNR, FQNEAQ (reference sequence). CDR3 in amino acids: CASSPSTGELFF. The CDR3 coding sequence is TGTGCCAGCAGCCCCAGCACCGGGGAGCTGTTTTTT.

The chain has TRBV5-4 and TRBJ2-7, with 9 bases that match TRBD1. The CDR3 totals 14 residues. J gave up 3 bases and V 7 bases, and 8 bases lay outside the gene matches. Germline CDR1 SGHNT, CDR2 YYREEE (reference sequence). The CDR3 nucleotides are TGTGCCAGCCTACGACAGGGGGAGAACTACGAGCAGTACTTC. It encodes CASLRQGENYEQYF.

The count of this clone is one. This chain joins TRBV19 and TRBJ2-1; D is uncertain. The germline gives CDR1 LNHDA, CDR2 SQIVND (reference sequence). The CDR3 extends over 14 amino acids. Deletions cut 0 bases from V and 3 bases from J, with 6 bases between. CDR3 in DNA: TGTGCCAGTAGTATAGAGAACAGCTACAATGAGCAGTTCTTC. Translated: CASSIENSYNEQFF.

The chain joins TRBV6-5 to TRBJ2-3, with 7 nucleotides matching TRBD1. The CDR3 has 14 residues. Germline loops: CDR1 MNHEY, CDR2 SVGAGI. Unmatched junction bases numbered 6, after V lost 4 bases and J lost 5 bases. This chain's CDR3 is CASSSGTVGDTQYF. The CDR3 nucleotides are TGTGCCAGCAGTTCCGGGACAGTTGGAGATACGCAGTATTTT.

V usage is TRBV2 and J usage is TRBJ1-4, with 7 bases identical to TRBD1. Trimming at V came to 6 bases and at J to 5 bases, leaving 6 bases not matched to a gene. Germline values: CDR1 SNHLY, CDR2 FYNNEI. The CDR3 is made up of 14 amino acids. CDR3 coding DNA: TGTGCCAGCAGCCAGACAGGGATAAATGAAAAACTGTTTTTT. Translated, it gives CASSQTGINEKLFF.

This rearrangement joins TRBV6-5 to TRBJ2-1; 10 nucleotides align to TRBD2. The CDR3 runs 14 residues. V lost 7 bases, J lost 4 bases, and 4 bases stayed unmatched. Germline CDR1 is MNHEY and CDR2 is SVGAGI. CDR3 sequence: CASNPLAGYNEQFF. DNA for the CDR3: TGTGCCAGCAACCCACTAGCGGGGTACAATGAGCAGTTCTTC.

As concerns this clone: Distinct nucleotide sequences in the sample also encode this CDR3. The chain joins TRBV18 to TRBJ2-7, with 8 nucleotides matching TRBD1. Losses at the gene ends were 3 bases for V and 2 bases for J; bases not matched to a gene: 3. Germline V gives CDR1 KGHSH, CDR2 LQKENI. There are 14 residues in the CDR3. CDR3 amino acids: CASSPGQGPYEQYF. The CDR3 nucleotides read TGTGCCAGCTCACCCGGACAGGGCCCCTACGAGCAGTACTTC.

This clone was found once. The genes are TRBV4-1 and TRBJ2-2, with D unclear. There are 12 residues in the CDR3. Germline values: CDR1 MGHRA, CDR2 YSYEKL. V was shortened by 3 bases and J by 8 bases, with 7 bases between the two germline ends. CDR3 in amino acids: CASSHKAGELFF. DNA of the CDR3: TGCGCCAGCAGCCACAAAGCGGGGGAGCTGTTTTTT.

DNA for the CDR3: TGCAGCGTGGGACAGGACTATGGCTACACCTTC. It encodes CSVGQDYGYTF. V usage is TRBV29-1 and J usage is TRBJ1-2, with 8 bases matching TRBD1. Trimming removed 6 bases from V and 3 bases from J; junction bases left unmatched: 0. CDR1 is SQVTM and CDR2 is ANQGSEA in the germline V gene. CDR3 length: 11 amino acids. The variable domain in full, completed from reference TRBV29-1 and TRBJ1-2, reads SAVISQKPSRDICQRGTSLTIQCQVDSQVTMMFWYRQQPGQSLTLIATANQGSEATYESGFVIDKFPISRPNLTFSTLTVSNMSPEDSSIYLCSVGQDYGYTFGSGTRLTVV.

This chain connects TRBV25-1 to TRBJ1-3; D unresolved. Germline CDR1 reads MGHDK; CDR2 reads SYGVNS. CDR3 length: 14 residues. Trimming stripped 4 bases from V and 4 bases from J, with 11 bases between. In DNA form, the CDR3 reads TGTGCCAGCAGTGGGGCGACGACGGGAAACACCATATATTTT. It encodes CASSGATTGNTIYF.

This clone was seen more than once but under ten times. CDR3 sequence reads: CASSLRGAFSNEQFF. CDR3 sequence (DNA): TGTGCCAGCAGTTTACGGGGGGCGTTTTCCAATGAGCAGTTCTTC. The V and J genes are TRBV28 and TRBJ2-1; D perhaps matches TRBD2 (7 bases). Germline V gene data show CDR1 as MDHEN and CDR2 as SYDVKM. Trimming shortened V by 2 bases and J by 6 bases, and 14 bases separated the two germline ends. This CDR3 has 15 amino acids.

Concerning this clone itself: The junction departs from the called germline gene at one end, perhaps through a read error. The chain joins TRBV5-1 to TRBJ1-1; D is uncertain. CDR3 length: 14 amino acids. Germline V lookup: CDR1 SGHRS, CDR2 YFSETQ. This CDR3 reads CAGSSTVTNTEAFF. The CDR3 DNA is TGCGCCGGCAGCTCTACGGTTACTAACACTGAAGCTTTCTTT.

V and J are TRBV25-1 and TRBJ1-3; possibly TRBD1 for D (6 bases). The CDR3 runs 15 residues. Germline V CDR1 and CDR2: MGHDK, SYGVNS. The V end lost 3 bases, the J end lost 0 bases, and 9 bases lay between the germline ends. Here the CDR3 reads CASSEQGFSGNTIYF. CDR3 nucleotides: TGTGCCAGCAGTGAGCAGGGGTTCTCTGGAAACACCATATATTTT.

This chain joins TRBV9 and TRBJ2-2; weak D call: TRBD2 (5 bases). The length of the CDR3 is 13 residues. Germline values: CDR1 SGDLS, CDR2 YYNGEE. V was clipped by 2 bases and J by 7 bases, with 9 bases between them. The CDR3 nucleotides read TGTGCCAGCAGCGTCCTAGAGGGCGGGGAGCTGTTTTTT. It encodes CASSVLEGGELFF.

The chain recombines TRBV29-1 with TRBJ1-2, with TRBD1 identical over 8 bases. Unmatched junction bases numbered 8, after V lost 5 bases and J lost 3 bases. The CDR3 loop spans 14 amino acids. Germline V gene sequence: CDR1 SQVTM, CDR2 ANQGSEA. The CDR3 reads CSVFGQGTDYGYTF. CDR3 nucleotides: TGCAGCGTTTTCGGACAGGGTACGGACTATGGCTACACCTTC. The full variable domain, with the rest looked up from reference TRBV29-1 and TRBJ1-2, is SAVISQKPSRDICQRGTSLTIQCQVDSQVTMMFWYRQQPGQSLTLIATANQGSEATYESGFVIDKFPISRPNLTFSTLTVSNMSPEDSSIYLCSVFGQGTDYGYTFGSGTRLTVV.

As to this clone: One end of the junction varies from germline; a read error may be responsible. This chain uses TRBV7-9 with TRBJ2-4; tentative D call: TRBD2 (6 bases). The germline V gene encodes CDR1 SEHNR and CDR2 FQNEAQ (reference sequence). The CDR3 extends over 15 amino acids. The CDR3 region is CASSPLGGRANSQYF. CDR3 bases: TGTGCCAGCAGCCCTTTAGGAGGGAGAGCCAACAGTCAGTACTTC. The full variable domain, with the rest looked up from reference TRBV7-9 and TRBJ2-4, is DTGVSQNPRHKITKRGQNVTFRCDPISEHNRLYWYRQTLGQGPEFLTYFQNEAQLEKSRLLSDRFSAERPKGSFSTLEIQRTEQGDSAMYLCASSPLGGRANSQYFGAGTRLSVL.

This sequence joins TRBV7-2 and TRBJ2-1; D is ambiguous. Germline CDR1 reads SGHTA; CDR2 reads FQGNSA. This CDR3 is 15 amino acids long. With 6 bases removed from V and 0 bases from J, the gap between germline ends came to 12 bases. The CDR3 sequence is CASRKLLSSYNEQFF. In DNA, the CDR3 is TGTGCCAGCAGGAAACTACTAAGCTCCTACAATGAGCAGTTCTTC.

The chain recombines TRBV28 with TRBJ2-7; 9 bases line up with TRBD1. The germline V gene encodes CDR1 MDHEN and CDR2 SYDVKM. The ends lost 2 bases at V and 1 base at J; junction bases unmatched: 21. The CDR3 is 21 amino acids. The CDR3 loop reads CASSLNPIKGLGQGLSYEQYF. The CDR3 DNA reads TGTGCCAGCAGTTTAAATCCAATTAAAGGTCTGGGACAGGGTCTTTCCTACGAGCAGTACTTC.

CDR3 region: CASSGDRGGNQPQHF. The CDR3, as DNA: TGTGCCAGCAGTGGAGACAGGGGTGGCAATCAGCCCCAGCATTTT. J is TRBJ1-5 and V is TRBV6-1, with 8 bases identical to TRBD1. V shed 4 bases and J 2 bases; nucleotides not matched to a gene: 4. There are 15 residues in the CDR3. The V gene's germline CDR1 is MNHNS and CDR2 SASEGT.

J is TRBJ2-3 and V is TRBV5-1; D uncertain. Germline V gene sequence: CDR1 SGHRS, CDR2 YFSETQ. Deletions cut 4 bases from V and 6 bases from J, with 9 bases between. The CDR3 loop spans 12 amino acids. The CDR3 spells CASSRVRDTQYF. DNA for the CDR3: TGCGCCAGCAGCCGAGTGCGGGATACGCAGTATTTT.

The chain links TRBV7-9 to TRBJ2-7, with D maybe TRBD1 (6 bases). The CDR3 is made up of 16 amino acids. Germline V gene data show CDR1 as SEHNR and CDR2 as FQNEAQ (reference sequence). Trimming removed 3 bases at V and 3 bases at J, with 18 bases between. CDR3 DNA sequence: TGTGCCAGCAGCTTTTCCAGGGGAACTACCGGCTACGAGCAGTACTTC. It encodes CASSFSRGTTGYEQYF.

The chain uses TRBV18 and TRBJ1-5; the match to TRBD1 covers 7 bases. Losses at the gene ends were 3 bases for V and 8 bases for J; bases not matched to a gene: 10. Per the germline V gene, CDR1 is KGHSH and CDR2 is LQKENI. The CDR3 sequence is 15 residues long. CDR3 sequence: CASSPTEGAGEPQHF. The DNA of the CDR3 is TGTGCCAGCTCACCCACCGAGGGGGCAGGGGAGCCCCAGCATTTT.

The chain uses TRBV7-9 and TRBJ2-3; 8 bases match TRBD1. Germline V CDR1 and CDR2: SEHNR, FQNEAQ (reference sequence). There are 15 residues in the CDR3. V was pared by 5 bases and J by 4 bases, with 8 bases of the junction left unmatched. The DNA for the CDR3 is TGTGCCAGCAGCCCGGACAGGGCTCCCCCAGATACGCAGTATTTT. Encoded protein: CASSPDRAPPDTQYF.

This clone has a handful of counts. The CDR3, as DNA: TGTGCCAGCAGTGTCGGACTAGCGGGGCATGAGCAGTTCTTC. Its translation: CASSVGLAGHEQFF. J is TRBJ2-1 and V is TRBV2; 12 bases agree with TRBD2. The CDR3 sequence is 14 residues long. The V segment lost 4 bases and the J segment 8 bases; nucleotides outside the gene matches: 3. From germline, CDR1 is SNHLY and CDR2 FYNNEI.

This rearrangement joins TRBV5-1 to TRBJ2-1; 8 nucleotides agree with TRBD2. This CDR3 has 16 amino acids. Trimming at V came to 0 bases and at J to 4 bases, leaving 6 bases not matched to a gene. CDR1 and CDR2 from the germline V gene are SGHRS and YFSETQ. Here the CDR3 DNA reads TGCGCCAGCAGCTTGGCTCCGGGGGGGACGTACAATGAGCAGTTCTTC. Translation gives CASSLAPGGTYNEQFF.